This entry lists 3 T cell receptor beta chains sequenced from one sample in a study of cytomegalovirus exposure and HLA in healthy donors. Both 60 Vbeta primers and 13 Jbeta primers went into the PCR. Generated by immunoSEQ multiplex PCR, the TCRdb table keeps only in-frame clones and is missing some. The top ten hold approximately 3% of the sample, which has roughly 100,000 clones, almost 70% seen once. Sample: PBMCs. The receptor source for this set is a man aged 25-45 years in good health and CMV-seronegative.

The chain carries TRBV18 and TRBJ2-3; 8 nucleotides agree with TRBD2. Germline V gene data show CDR1 as KGHSH and CDR2 as LQKENI. This CDR3 has 16 residues. Trimming cost V 3 bases and J 4 bases; bases outside gene matches: 9. The chain's CDR3 is CASSPGTSRVADTQYF. In nucleotides, the CDR3 is TGTGCCAGCTCACCCGGGACTAGTAGGGTCGCAGATACGCAGTATTTT.

The rearrangement joins TRBV5-5 to TRBJ1-4, with D perhaps TRBD1 (5 bases). CDR3 size: 18 residues. Germline values: CDR1 SGHKS, CDR2 YYEKEE (reference sequence). V lost 1 base and J lost 0, with 16 bases in between. The CDR3 is CASSLLGSGGSTNEKLFF. The CDR3 nucleotides read TGTGCCAGCAGCTTGTTGGGTAGCGGGGGATCAACTAATGAAAAACTGTTTTTT.

This clone turned up a few times. This chain uses TRBV6-6 with TRBJ2-7; TRBD2 matches at 10 bases. Germline V gene sequence: CDR1 MNHNY, CDR2 SVGAGI (reference sequence). Trimming cost V 5 bases and J 0 bases; bases outside gene matches: 4. The length of the CDR3 is 15 residues. As DNA, the CDR3 is TGTGCCAGCAGTGGACTAGCGGATTTCTCCTACGAGCAGTACTTC. Protein: CASSGLADFSYEQYF.